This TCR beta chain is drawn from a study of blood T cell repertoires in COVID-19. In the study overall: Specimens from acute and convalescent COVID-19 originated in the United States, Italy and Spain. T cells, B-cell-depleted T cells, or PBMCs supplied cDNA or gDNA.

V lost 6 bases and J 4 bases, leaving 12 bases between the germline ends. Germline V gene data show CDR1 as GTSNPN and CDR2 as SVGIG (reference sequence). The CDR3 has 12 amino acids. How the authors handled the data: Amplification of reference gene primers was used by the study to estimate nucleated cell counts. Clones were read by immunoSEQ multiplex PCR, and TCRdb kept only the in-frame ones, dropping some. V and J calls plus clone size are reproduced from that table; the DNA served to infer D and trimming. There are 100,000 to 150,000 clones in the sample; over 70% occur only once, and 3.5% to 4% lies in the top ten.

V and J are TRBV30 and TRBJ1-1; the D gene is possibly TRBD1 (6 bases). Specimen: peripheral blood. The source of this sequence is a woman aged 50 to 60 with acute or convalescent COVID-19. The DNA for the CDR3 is TGTGCCTGTAAAACAGGGTTCACTGAAGCTTTCTTT. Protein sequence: CACKTGFTEAFF.